This T cell receptor (beta chain) was identified in a study of shared clonotypes between healthy human individuals. Trimming took off 2 bases at V and 10 bases at J, with 9 bases between the two ends. CDR1 and CDR2 (germline): SNHLY, FYNNEI. The CDR3 covers 11 residues. Study-wide points: How much donors shared clonotypes was expected to be affected by sequencing depth.

Input per replicate PCR of unsorted PBMC was approximately 300 ng DNA, corresponding to tens of thousands of T cell genomes. Data came from immunoSEQ multiplex PCR; TCRdb stores just in-frame clones and leaves some out. The table has under 600,000 clones, around 81% seen once; the top ten hold 12%. This clone has a handful of counts. The antigen is undetermined. Around 83 million PBMCs served as the genomic DNA source for unsorted samples. The sequence derives from a woman between 35 and 50 years old in good health. Some clones in this sample may be carry-over from other donors' samples. The chain joins TRBV2 to TRBJ2-7; D gene unclear. Material: PBMCs. The CDR3 is CASSELAHQYF. In DNA, the CDR3 is TGTGCCAGCAGTGAATTGGCTCACCAGTACTTC.